This T cell receptor beta chain was observed in a study of spatial heterogeneity in lung cancer. Study at large: Raw reads contained each unique TCR and UMI combination more than ten times on average.

Every molecule of TCR cDNA had its own unique molecular identifier. TCRdb re-called the 5' RACE reads with MiXCR, one entry per CDR3 protein. The sample lists several thousand distinct CDR3 sequences; about 6% were seen once. CDR1 and CDR2 from the germline V gene are SGHTA and FQGNSA. The CDR3 is made up of 15 amino acids. V was pared by 5 bases and J by 1 base, with 15 bases between. This clonotype was observed many times. This beta chain is off target for a library built for alpha chains, so its abundance means little. The time point denotes: sample taken at primary tumor resection. The study sequenced unsorted whole RNA from tumor, nontumor lung or frozen PBMC.

Sequencing used normal lung tissue next to the tumor, obtained at surgery. The sequence was collected from a female donor with early-stage non-small cell lung cancer. The V gene is TRBV7-2, the J gene TRBJ2-7; no reliable D call. CDR3 sequence (DNA): TGTGCCAGCAGCGCCGCTAGGGCCCAATCCTACGAGCAGTACTTC. This encodes CASSAARAQSYEQYF.